This T cell receptor (beta chain) was captured by sequencing in a study of shared clonotypes between healthy human individuals. Germline V CDR1 and CDR2: SGHTA, FQGNSA. V was pared by 3 bases and J by 4 bases, with 15 bases between. CDR3 length: 15 residues. The repertoire was sequenced with immunoSEQ multiplex PCR; TCRdb's copy has only in-frame clones and lacks some. The sample consists of millions of clones, around 96% of them appearing once. CD45RO negativity and positive selection for CCR7 defined naive CD8 cells, a population that excluded terminally differentiated effector memory CD45RA+ cells. Note on this clone: Its cognate antigen is unknown.

Study conclusions and caveats: In having few donors, the study represented limited genetic and exposure-history diversity.

The chain couples TRBV7-2 to TRBJ1-1; possible D gene TRBD1, 6 bases. Sequencing used naive CD8+ T cells sorted from blood. The TCR sequence derives from a man younger than 35 in good health. DNA for the CDR3: TGTGCCAGCAGCTTGTCGGCAGGGGTTGGCACTGAAGCTTTCTTT. It specifies CASSLSAGVGTEAFF. Drawing the rest from reference TRBV7-2 and TRBJ1-1, the complete variable domain is GAGVSQSPSNKVTEKGKDVELRCDPISGHTALYWYRQSLGQGLEFLIYFQGNSAPDKSGLPSDRFSAERTGGSVSTLTIQRTQQEDSAVYLCASSLSAGVGTEAFFGQGTRLTVV.